These T cell receptor beta chains were read from a single sample in a study of CD8 T cells in Susac syndrome. One entry per CDR3 protein, called by TCRdb with MiXCR from the immunoSEQ multiplex PCR reads. The sample shows about 210,000 distinct CDR3 sequences, roughly 94% of them seen only once. The specimen sequenced was CD4+ T cells from PBMCs. The receptor set was obtained from a human donor in good health. Each CDR3 is given with its conserved first and last residue. D genes are given only for firm matches. Part of the rows lack a size; the others show once, few, many or a class for expanded clones.

abundance	d_gene	v_gene	j_gene	CDR3aa	CDR3nt
once	TRBD1	TRBV29-1	TRBJ2-3	CSVKPTGGVEYF	TGCAGCGTTAAACCTACAGGGGGAGTGGAGTATTTT
-	TRBD1	TRBV9	TRBJ1-2	CASSAWGQIYGYTF	TGTGCCAGCAGCGCATGGGGACAGATCTATGGCTACACCTTC
-	-	TRBV29-1	TRBJ1-1	CSVGGQPDTEAFF	TGCAGCGTGGGCGGACAGCCAGACACTGAAGCTTTCTTT
-	-	TRBV20-1	TRBJ2-1	CSARGESSSYNEQFF	TGCAGTGCTAGAGGAGAGTCGAGCTCCTACAATGAGCAGTTCTTC
-	TRBD1	TRBV2	TRBJ2-4	CASLGTAKNIQYF	TGTGCCAGCCTCGGGACAGCGAAAAACATTCAGTACTTC
-	TRBD1	TRBV29-1	TRBJ1-2	CSVEGTGGGGYTF	TGCAGCGTTGAAGGTACAGGGGGCGGTGGCTACACCTTC
-	-	TRBV3-1	TRBJ2-7	CASSQGGALHEQYF	TGTGCCAGCAGCCAGGGGGGGGCCTTGCACGAGCAGTACTTC
-	-	TRBV29-1	TRBJ1-2	CSVEGRVERGYTF	TGCAGCGTTGAAGGTCGCGTTGAGAGGGGCTACACCTTC
-	-	TRBV4-3	TRBJ2-6	CASSQGSNSGANVLTF	TGCGCCAGCAGCCAAGGTTCGAACTCTGGGGCCAACGTCCTGACTTTC
-	-	TRBV3-1	TRBJ2-5	CASSQAQSENQYF	TGTGCCAGCAGCCAAGCGCAATCCGAGAACCAGTACTTC
-	-	TRBV3-1	TRBJ2-5	CASSQGRGASRGWETQYF	TGTGCCAGCAGCCAAGGTAGAGGGGCATCGCGAGGATGGGAGACCCAGTACTTC
-	-	TRBV28	TRBJ1-2	CASSLATNYGYTF	TGTGCCAGCAGCCTGGCCACTAACTATGGCTACACCTTC
-	-	TRBV20-1	TRBJ2-5	CSARDEAGIETQYF	TGCAGTGCTAGAGATGAGGCGGGGATAGAGACCCAGTACTTC
-	-	TRBV24-1	TRBJ2-3	CATSDPGIDTQYF	TGTGCCACCAGTGATCCAGGTATAGATACGCAGTATTTT
-	-	TRBV29-1	TRBJ2-1	CSVEDPVGATYNEQFF	TGCAGCGTTGAAGATCCGGTCGGGGCCACTTACAATGAGCAGTTCTTC
-	TRBD1	TRBV6-5	TRBJ2-1	CASRTGVEQFF	TGTGCCAGCAGGACAGGGGTTGAGCAGTTCTTC
-	-	TRBV30	TRBJ2-5	CAWSARETQYF	TGTGCCTGGAGTGCACGGGAGACCCAGTACTTC
-	-	TRBV6-5	TRBJ2-3	CASRGGSTDTQYF	TGTGCCAGCCGAGGCGGTAGCACAGATACGCAGTATTTT
-	-	TRBV25-1	TRBJ1-1	CASTPSGFWSTEAFF	TGTGCCAGCACCCCATCTGGGTTTTGGAGCACTGAAGCTTTCTTT
-	TRBD2	TRBV30	TRBJ2-1	CAWSALTSGVNNEQFF	TGTGCCTGGAGTGCGCTGACTAGCGGGGTAAACAATGAGCAGTTCTTC
-	-	TRBV27	TRBJ2-3	CASRLLADPSTDTQYF	TGTGCCAGCAGACTCTTAGCGGATCCTAGCACAGATACGCAGTATTTT
-	-	TRBV11-3	TRBJ1-1	CASSSSGGAEAFF	TGTGCCAGCAGCTCCTCGGGGGGGGCTGAAGCTTTCTTT
-	TRBD2	TRBV12-3/TRBV12-4	TRBJ2-5	CASSSLAGARTQYF	TGTGCCAGCAGTTCTCTAGCGGGGGCCAGGACCCAGTACTTC
-	-	TRBV6-1	TRBJ1-6	CAGRVDSYNSPLHF	TGTGCCGGTCGCGTGGACAGCTATAATTCACCCCTCCACTTT
-	-	TRBV9	TRBJ1-1	CASGKAGATEAFF	TGTGCCAGTGGGAAGGCCGGGGCCACTGAAGCTTTCTTT
once	-	TRBV28	TRBJ2-3	CASMGDPDTQYF	TGTGCCAGCATGGGGGACCCAGATACGCAGTATTTT
-	TRBD1	TRBV5-1	TRBJ1-6	CASSFGAGGSSPLHF	TGCGCCAGCAGCTTCGGTGCAGGGGGAAGTTCACCCCTCCACTTT